Below are 17 T cell receptor beta chains sequenced from a single sample in a study of blood T cell repertoires in COVID-19. The protocol was immunoSEQ multiplex PCR, while the TCRdb copy is restricted to in-frame clones and leaves out a portion. The sample yields roughly 32,000 clones, 90% seen once. Sequenced input: peripheral blood. These receptors all stem from a man older than 75 with acute or convalescent COVID-19.

V and J are TRBV9 and TRBJ2-1; 11 bases are a match to TRBD1. This CDR3 region has 15 residues. With 3 bases clipped from V and 3 bases from J, the junction kept 2 bases outside the gene matches. Germline CDR1 and CDR2: SGDLS and YYNGEE. The CDR3 nucleotides read TGTGCCAGCAGCGCCGGGACAGGGGGCTACAATGAGCAGTTCTTC. Encoded protein: CASSAGTGGYNEQFF.

V is TRBV6-6 and J is TRBJ1-5, with D possibly being TRBD1 (5 bases). Per the germline V gene, CDR1 is MNHNY and CDR2 is SVGAGI (reference sequence). The CDR3 length is 14 residues. Deletions cut 6 bases from V and 15 bases from J, with 24 bases between. The CDR3, as DNA: TGTGCCAGCAGCCTGGATGTATCGACAGCTAGTCGGCATTTT. It is translated as CASSLDVSTASRHF.

The CDR3 bases are TGTGCCTGGAGCGTCCAGGGGACTAGGAGCGAGCAGTACTTC. Translated: CAWSVQGTRSEQYF. This sequence joins TRBV30 and TRBJ2-7; TRBD2 aligns across 8 bases. V was clipped by 3 bases and J by 6 bases; unmatched bases: 10. In germline, CDR1 is GTSNPN, CDR2 SVGIG (reference sequence). The CDR3 length is 14 residues.

The chain employs TRBV9 and TRBJ1-1; possible D gene TRBD1, 5 bases. CDR3 length: 16 residues. Trimming pared 3 bases from V and 6 bases from J, leaving 21 bases between. Germline values: CDR1 SGDLS, CDR2 YYNGEE. For the CDR3, the DNA is TGTGCCAGCAGCGACTCGGGAGGGGCACGGGCGGCTGAAGCTTTCTTT. Translating gives CASSDSGGARAAEAFF.

The chain joins TRBV12-3 or TRBV12-4 to TRBJ2-3, with no clear D. Trimming removed 3 bases at V and 4 bases at J, with 8 bases between. The CDR3 is 13 residues long. The CDR3 DNA follows: TGTGCCAGCAGTTTGAGGTGGGCAGATACGCAGTATTTT. This encodes CASSLRWADTQYF.

The V gene is TRBV5-1, the J gene TRBJ1-4, with a tentative D call TRBD1 (6 bases). This CDR3 spans 14 amino acids. V was cut by 2 bases and J by 4 bases, with 9 bases left in between. CDR1 SGHRS and CDR2 YFSETQ come from the germline V gene. The CDR3, as DNA: TGCGCCAGCAGCTTTAGGACAGTTAATGAAAAACTGTTTTTT. Translating gives CASSFRTVNEKLFF.

The table lists this clone with a few counts. The rearrangement joins TRBV18 to TRBJ2-7; the D gene is possibly TRBD1 (6 bases). CDR1 is KGHSH and CDR2 is LQKENI in the germline V gene. The CDR3 has 14 amino acids. Trimming stripped 2 bases from V and 3 bases from J, with 11 bases between. The CDR3 DNA sequence: TGTGCCAGCTCACCAAGACAGGAATACTACGAGCAGTACTTC. It specifies CASSPRQEYYEQYF.

The rearrangement uses TRBV7-8 and TRBJ2-7; 7 bases map to TRBD2. This CDR3 region has 13 residues. CDR1 and CDR2 from the germline V gene are SGHVS and FQNEAQ. With V trimmed by 3 bases and J by 1 base, 0 bases remained unmatched. For the CDR3, the DNA is TGTGCCAGCAGCTTCGGGGGGTCCTACGAGCAGTACTTC. It codes for CASSFGGSYEQYF.

This clone has only one observation. This chain joins TRBV5-1 and TRBJ1-2; a possible D gene is TRBD1 (5 bases). The CDR3 loop spans 14 amino acids. Germline-derived CDR1 and CDR2 are SGHRS and YFSETQ. Trimming took off 4 bases at V and 5 bases at J, with 15 bases between the two ends. CDR3 loop: CASSIGTPDYGYTF. CDR3 DNA: TGCGCCAGCAGCATCGGGACTCCTGATTATGGCTACACCTTC.

This clone appeared once. The J gene is TRBJ2-7, the V gene TRBV28; 8 bases fit TRBD1. The CDR3 spans 14 residues. After removal of 6 bases from V and 0 bases from J, the junction contained 4 bases not matched to a gene. Germline assignment: CDR1 MDHEN and CDR2 SYDVKM. The CDR3 here is CASRFTGGSYEQYF. The CDR3 DNA sequence: TGTGCCAGCAGGTTTACAGGGGGCTCCTACGAGCAGTACTTC.

This chain joins TRBV29-1 and TRBJ2-5, with 7 bases fitting TRBD1. The V segment lost 4 bases and the J segment 5 bases; nucleotides outside the gene matches: 7. Germline CDR1 reads SQVTM; CDR2 reads ANQGSEA. This CDR3 is built from 13 residues. The CDR3 DNA sequence: TGCAGCGTTGCACCGAGGGGGCAGGAGACCCAGTACTTC. It translates to CSVAPRGQETQYF.

V and J are TRBV2 and TRBJ1-1, with D perhaps TRBD1 (5 bases). Trimming removed 5 bases at V and 5 bases at J, with 12 bases between. Germline-derived CDR1 and CDR2 are SNHLY and FYNNEI. The CDR3 is made up of 13 amino acids. CDR3 DNA: TGTGCCAGCAGTTCCCTGGACACAACTGAAGCTTTCTTT. Its translation: CASSSLDTTEAFF.

The rearrangement uses TRBV4-1 and TRBJ1-2, with 11 bases that match TRBD1. Germline CDR1 and CDR2: MGHRA and YSYEKL. The CDR3 sequence is 17 residues long. The J segment lost 7 bases and the V segment lost 0 bases, leaving 10 bases of the junction unmatched. CDR3 amino acids: CASSQDLVGTGGAGYTF. The DNA of the CDR3 is TGCGCCAGCAGCCAAGATCTTGTGGGGACAGGGGGTGCTGGCTACACCTTC.

The V gene is TRBV6-5, the J gene TRBJ2-7; possible D gene TRBD1, 5 bases. Germline V gene sequence: CDR1 MNHEY, CDR2 SVGAGI. V lost 5 bases and J 6 bases, leaving 14 bases between the germline ends. There are 13 residues in the CDR3. The CDR3 region is CASSPRQLREQYF. CDR3 nucleotides: TGTGCCAGCAGTCCTCGACAGCTTCGCGAGCAGTACTTC.

In this sample, this clone turned up once. V and J are TRBV27 and TRBJ1-1; no reliable D call. Germline V gene lookup returns CDR1 MNHEY and CDR2 SMNVEV (reference sequence). The CDR3 runs 15 residues. V lost 1 base to trimming and J lost 2 bases, with 11 bases between them. CDR3 protein: CASSLWATLNTEAFF. The CDR3 DNA follows: TGTGCCAGCAGTTTATGGGCCACCCTAAACACTGAAGCTTTCTTT.

The chain carries TRBV28 and TRBJ1-5; tentative D call: TRBD1 (5 bases). The CDR3 is made up of 14 amino acids. V was cut by 2 bases and J by 5 bases, with 10 bases left in between. CDR1 and CDR2 (germline): MDHEN, SYDVKM. CDR3 in amino acids: CASSLPREDQPQHF. In DNA, the CDR3 is TGTGCCAGCAGTTTACCCAGGGAGGATCAGCCCCAGCATTTT.

This clone was counted once. The chain links TRBV7-8 to TRBJ1-3, with D perhaps matching TRBD1 (6 bases). The length of the CDR3 is 15 residues. Trimming took 4 bases from V and 7 from J, leaving 17 bases between them. CDR1 SGHVS and CDR2 FQNEAQ come from the germline V gene. In DNA, the CDR3 is TGTGCCAGCAGCTCCCCCGCAACAGGGCGTAACACCATATATTTT. This encodes CASSSPATGRNTIYF.